This TCR beta chain was identified during a study of blood T cell repertoires in COVID-19. Study processing details: Reference gene primer amplification in the assay estimated nucleated cell counts. The table came from immunoSEQ multiplex PCR; TCRdb's copy has only in-frame clones and leaves some out. For V, J and clone size, that table is used; D and trimming come from the DNA. Of 150,000 to 200,000 clones detected, about 89% appear once; the ten largest clones hold under 2%. The V end was cut by 6 bases, the J end by 7 bases, with 13 bases between. The CDR3 contains 11 residues. From germline, CDR1 is SQVTM and CDR2 ANQGSEA.

This clonotype was sampled from a man aged 18 to 35 who had recovered from COVID-19. The specimen was peripheral blood. V is TRBV29-1 and J is TRBJ2-7; D not resolved. The chain's CDR3 is CSVRAGMEQYF. Here the CDR3 DNA reads TGCAGCGTCCGCGCAGGCATGGAGCAGTACTTC.